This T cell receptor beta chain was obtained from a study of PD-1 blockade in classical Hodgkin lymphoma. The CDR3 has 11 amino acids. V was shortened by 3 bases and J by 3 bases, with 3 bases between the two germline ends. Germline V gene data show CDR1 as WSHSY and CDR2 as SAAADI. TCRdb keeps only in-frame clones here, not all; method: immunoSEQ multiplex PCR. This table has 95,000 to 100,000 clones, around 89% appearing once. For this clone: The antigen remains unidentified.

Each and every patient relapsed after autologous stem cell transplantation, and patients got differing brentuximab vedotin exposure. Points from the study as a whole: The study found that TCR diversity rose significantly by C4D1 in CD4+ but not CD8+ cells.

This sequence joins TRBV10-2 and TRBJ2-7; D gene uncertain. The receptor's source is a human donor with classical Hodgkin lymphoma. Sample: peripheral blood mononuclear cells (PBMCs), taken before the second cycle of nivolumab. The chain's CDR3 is CASSEHYEQYF. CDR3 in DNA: TGCGCCAGCAGTGAACACTACGAGCAGTACTTC.